These 8 T cell receptor beta chains were all obtained from the same sample, sequenced in a study of post-analysis software for immune sequencing data. Study-wide points: Elevated frequency relative to controls characterized several TRBV segments in patients, TRBV5-6, TRBV5-1 and TRBV20-1 among them.

Antigen specificity for these receptors is unknown. TCR beta libraries were prepared from cDNA with unique molecular identifiers. TCRdb independently ran MiXCR on the PCR reads; one entry per CDR3 protein. The sample lists 450,000 to 650,000 distinct CDR3 sequences; about 44% were seen once. The specimen was blood. These receptors came from a girl aged 10-17 years with multiple sclerosis.

CDR3 loop: CAISEPSIGNEQFF. The DNA for the CDR3 is TGTGCCATCAGTGAGCCCAGCATTGGCAATGAGCAGTTCTTC. J is TRBJ2-1 and V is TRBV10-3; no firm D call. V was clipped by 2 bases and J by 6 bases, with 11 bases between them. This CDR3 spans 14 amino acids. The germline V gene has CDR1 ENHRY and CDR2 SYGVKD.

The chain combines TRBV5-1 with TRBJ1-6; TRBD1 is a possible D gene (5 bases). The CDR3 sequence is 13 residues long. The V and J ends lost 3 bases and 15 bases respectively, with 16 bases between them. Germline CDR1 and CDR2: SGHRS and YFSETQ. In DNA, the CDR3 is TGCGCCAGCAGCTCCGAGACGGCGGGGCTCCTCCACTTT. Protein: CASSSETAGLLHF. Full variable domain (missing parts from reference TRBV5-1 and TRBJ1-6): KAGVTQTPRYLIKTRGQQVTLSCSPISGHRSVSWYQQTPGQGLQFLFEYFSETQRNKGNFPGRFSGRQFSNSRSEMNVSTLELGDSALYLCASSSETAGLLHFGNGTRLTVT.

The rearrangement links TRBV12-5 to TRBJ2-1; D gene unclear. V was trimmed by 2 bases and J by 3 bases, leaving 5 bases between them. There are 13 residues in the CDR3. Germline V CDR1 and CDR2: LGHNT, FRNRAP. CDR3 DNA sequence: TGTGCTAGTGGTTTGAACGACTACAATGAGCAGTTCTTC. The encoded protein is CASGLNDYNEQFF.

CDR3 loop: CSATTSGDTDTQYF. In nucleotides, the CDR3 is TGCAGTGCTACGACTAGCGGGGACACAGATACGCAGTATTTT. The chain is built from TRBV20-1 and TRBJ2-3; 11 bases line up with TRBD2. V lost 4 bases to trimming and J lost 2 bases; unmatched junction nucleotides: 2. Germline assignment: CDR1 DFQATT and CDR2 SNEGSKA (reference sequence). The CDR3 is made up of 14 amino acids.

This clonotype was counted once. The chain joins TRBV5-1 to TRBJ2-3; D is perhaps TRBD1 or TRBD2 (5 bases each). Germline-derived CDR1 and CDR2 are SGHRS and YFSETQ. V was pared by 0 bases and J by 1 base, with 12 bases between. The CDR3 covers 16 residues. The CDR3: CASSLGVGDRTDTQYF. CDR3 in DNA: TGCGCCAGCAGCTTGGGGGTGGGGGATCGCACAGATACGCAGTATTTT.

The J gene is TRBJ1-1, the V gene TRBV4-1; 8 bases match TRBD1. The CDR3 loop spans 13 amino acids. Per the germline V gene, CDR1 is MGHRA and CDR2 is YSYEKL. Trimming removed 1 base from V and 10 bases from J; junction bases left unmatched: 5. The CDR3 is CASSQVGRGRAFF. Written as DNA, the CDR3 is TGCGCCAGCAGCCAAGTAGGCAGGGGGCGAGCTTTCTTT.

In regard to this clonotype: One end of the junction fails to match germline, which may point to a read error. This rearrangement joins TRBV20-1 to TRBJ2-4; no reliable D call. The J call may be wrong; the DNA end is better matched by TRBJ2-5. From germline, CDR1 is DFQATT and CDR2 SNEGSKA (reference sequence). CDR3 size: 15 residues. The CDR3 region has the DNA TGCAGCGCTAGAGATGAAGTGGGCAACCGAGAGACCCAGTACTTC. This codes for CSARDEVGNRETQYF.

The gene calls are TRBV7-9 and TRBJ2-3; the D is unclear. CDR3 size: 15 residues. Deletions cut 2 bases from V and 5 bases from J, with 14 bases between. CDR1 SEHNR and CDR2 FQNEAQ come from the germline V gene (reference sequence). The CDR3: CASSLISVAGDTQYF. The CDR3 DNA reads as TGTGCCAGCAGCTTAATTTCCGTCGCCGGAGATACGCAGTATTTT.